The 21 T cell receptor beta chains presented below share a single source sample, sequenced in a study of CD8+CD57+ T cells in acquired aplastic anemia. All patients picked for sequencing had shown, by flow cytometry, an expansion of CD8+CD57+ cells. The TCR beta profiling, which covered VDJ combination and CDR3 sequence, was carried out using genomic DNA as the template. TCRdb re-called the reads through MiXCR, storing one row per CDR3 protein. The data contain around 170,000 distinct CDR3 sequences, roughly half of them seen just once; the ten biggest clones take up 9.7%. Source material: sorted CD4+, CD8+, or CD8+CD57+ T cells (not recorded which) from PBMCs. These receptors were taken from a human donor with aplastic anemia.

This clonotype appeared many times. The chain combines TRBV30 with TRBJ2-7; tentatively, D is TRBD2 (6 bases). Trimming cost V 5 bases and J 8 bases, with 28 bases left between them. The CDR3 length is 16 residues. Germline V gene lookup returns CDR1 GTSNPN and CDR2 SVGIG (reference sequence). The CDR3 bases are TGTGCCTGGGACCAGATACCGGGAGCGCCGGGGAGGAAGCAGTACTTC. Translated, it gives CAWDQIPGAPGRKQYF.

This clonotype showed up just once. The rearrangement links TRBV10-3 to TRBJ2-3; D is tentatively TRBD1 or TRBD2 (5 bases each). Germline values: CDR1 ENHRY, CDR2 SYGVKD. The CDR3 has 14 residues. V lost 0 bases and J lost 4, with 8 bases in between. The CDR3 region has the DNA TGTGCCATCAGTGAGTCGAAGGGACCAGATACGCAGTATTTT. Amino acids: CAISESKGPDTQYF.

V gene TRBV19 combines with J gene TRBJ1-2, with a tentative D call TRBD1 (6 bases). There are 15 residues in the CDR3. With 0 bases removed from V and 2 bases from J, the gap between germline ends came to 10 bases. Germline assignment: CDR1 LNHDA and CDR2 SQIVND (reference sequence). In DNA form, the CDR3 reads TGTGCCAGTAGTATAGATTCAGGGGTCAACTATGGCTACACCTTC. This gives the protein CASSIDSGVNYGYTF.

As to this clonotype: A read error may produce the germline difference seen at one junction end. The chain uses TRBV29-1 and TRBJ2-6; no clear D gene. CDR1 SQVTM and CDR2 ANQGSEA come from the germline V gene. This CDR3 region has 9 residues. The CDR3 here is CSVQDPRAF. In nucleotides, the CDR3 is TGCAGCGTTCAGGATCCGAGAGCTTTC.

The chain employs TRBV14 and TRBJ1-1; D is unresolved. The CDR3 spans 14 residues. Per the germline V gene, CDR1 is SGHDN and CDR2 is FVKESK. Trimming shortened V by 5 bases and J by 1 base, and 11 bases separated the two germline ends. The CDR3 loop is CASSTSNTNTEAFF. CDR3 bases: TGTGCCAGCAGCACCTCGAACACGAACACTGAAGCTTTCTTT.

In its sample, this clonotype was seen many times. The chain combines TRBV6-6 with TRBJ1-1; the match to TRBD1 covers 10 bases. The germline gives CDR1 MNHNY, CDR2 SVGAGI (reference sequence). The length of the CDR3 is 17 residues. V shed 2 bases, J shed 1 base, and the junction held 7 bases outside the gene matches. CDR3 sequence reads: CASSYRDRGWGNTEAFF. The CDR3 coding sequence is TGTGCCAGCAGTTACCGGGACAGGGGCTGGGGGAACACTGAAGCTTTCTTT.

Turning to this clonotype: A much larger clone is a single base away; this may be a read error. The chain combines TRBV2 with TRBJ2-7; D possibly matches TRBD1 or TRBD2 (6 bases each). Per germline, CDR1 SNHLY and CDR2 FYNNEI. This CDR3 comprises 16 residues. DNA for the CDR3: TGCGCCAGCAGCCTGGGGGGCGGCGTGGTCTCCTACGAGCAGTGCTTC. This encodes CASSLGGGVVSYEQCF.

CDR3 amino acids: CSAREVGGGPTVGEQYF. As DNA, the CDR3 is TGCAGTGCTAGAGAAGTGGGCGGGGGGCCAACGGTCGGCGAGCAGTACTTC. This chain joins TRBV20-1 and TRBJ2-7; TRBD2 matches 8 bases. This CDR3 region has 17 residues. Germline CDR1 reads DFQATT; CDR2 reads SNEGSKA (reference sequence). The V and J ends lost 0 bases and 6 bases, in that order; junction bases with no gene match: 16.

This clonotype was counted between two and nine times. The rearrangement joins TRBV10-3 to TRBJ2-7; D might be TRBD2 (5 bases). Germline V lookup: CDR1 ENHRY, CDR2 SYGVKD. The CDR3 is 13 amino acids. V lost 2 bases and J 2 bases, leaving 7 bases between the germline ends. The CDR3 protein is CAISEGRTYEQYF. For the CDR3, the DNA is TGTGCCATCAGTGAGGGGAGAACCTACGAGCAGTACTTC.

The rearrangement links TRBV5-4 to TRBJ2-5; 7 nucleotides align to TRBD2. The CDR3 is 15 amino acids. V was pared by 4 bases and J by 1 base, with 7 bases of the junction left unmatched. Per the germline V gene, CDR1 is SGHNT and CDR2 is YYREEE (reference sequence). The CDR3 sequence: CASSLDWTSQETQYF. The CDR3 DNA sequence: TGTGCCAGCAGCCTAGATTGGACTAGCCAAGAGACCCAGTACTTC. The full variable domain, with the rest looked up from reference TRBV5-4 and TRBJ2-5, is ETGVTQSPTHLIKTRGQQVTLRCSSQSGHNTVSWYQQALGQGPQFIFQYYREEENGRGNFPPRFSGLQFPNYSSELNVNALELDDSALYLCASSLDWTSQETQYFGPGTRLLVL.

The gene calls are TRBV10-3 and TRBJ2-1, with TRBD2 identical over 7 bases. Germline CDR1 reads ENHRY; CDR2 reads SYGVKD. The CDR3 spans 14 residues. V lost 8 bases to trimming and J lost 5 bases; unmatched junction nucleotides: 9. CDR3 in amino acids: CAIERSGADNEQFF. The CDR3, as DNA: TGTGCCATCGAGAGGAGCGGGGCCGACAATGAGCAGTTCTTC.

V gene TRBV29-1 combines with J gene TRBJ1-2; D ambiguous. Trimming removed 3 bases from V and 8 bases from J, with 7 bases in between. Germline V lookup: CDR1 SQVTM, CDR2 ANQGSEA. This CDR3 region has 10 residues. The CDR3 region has the DNA TGCAGCGTTGAGGTAATCGGCTACACCTTC. Translation: CSVEVIGYTF.

This clonotype occurred many times. The chain combines TRBV5-4 with TRBJ2-5; 8 positions agree with TRBD2. Looked up from germline, CDR1 is SGHNT and CDR2 is YYREEE (reference sequence). This CDR3 comprises 14 residues. With V trimmed by 5 bases and J by 5 bases, 8 bases remained unmatched. The CDR3 DNA reads as TGTGCCAGCAGGCAGACTAGCGATCGGGAGACCCAGTACTTC. Amino acid sequence: CASRQTSDRETQYF.

This clonotype has ten or more counts. The CDR3 loop reads CASRLQGSTDTQYF. CDR3 nucleotides: TGTGCCAGCAGGCTACAGGGGAGCACAGATACGCAGTATTTT. The genes are TRBV7-2 and TRBJ2-3, with 7 nucleotides matching TRBD1. V shed 6 bases, J shed 0 bases, and the junction held 3 bases outside the gene matches. The germline V gene encodes CDR1 SGHTA and CDR2 FQGNSA. This CDR3 contains 14 residues.

DNA of the CDR3: TGTGCCAGCATCCTCGGGGCGGCCGGCTACGAGCAGTACTTC. This encodes CASILGAAGYEQYF. The chain combines TRBV9 with TRBJ2-7; D assignment may be TRBD1 or TRBD2 (5 bases each). V shed 6 bases and J shed 3 bases, with 16 bases lying between them. The germline CDR1 and CDR2 sequences are SGDLS and YYNGEE. The CDR3 is 14 residues long. Supplemented by reference TRBV9 and TRBJ2-7, the full variable domain reads DSGVTQTPKHLITATGQRVTLRCSPRSGDLSVYWYQQSLDQGLQFLIQYYNGEERAKGNILERFSAQQFPDLHSELNLSSLELGDSALYFCASILGAAGYEQYFGPGTRLTVT.

The genes are TRBV24-1 and TRBJ2-2; possibly TRBD2 for D (5 bases). Between the trimmed V and J ends, which lost 0 bases and 6 bases, there was a span of 13 bases. Germline values: CDR1 KGHDR, CDR2 SFDVKD. The length of the CDR3 is 16 residues. The chain's CDR3 is CATSDLGPDSAGELFF. The DNA for the CDR3 is TGTGCCACCAGTGATTTGGGCCCGGACTCCGCCGGGGAGCTGTTTTTT.

V gene TRBV20-1 combines with J gene TRBJ2-5, with D possibly being TRBD1 or TRBD2 (5 bases each). The CDR3 totals 13 residues. Germline assignment: CDR1 DFQATT and CDR2 SNEGSKA (reference sequence). With 6 bases removed from V and 5 bases from J, the gap between germline ends came to 16 bases. The DNA of the CDR3 is TGCAGTGCCCTGGGGACGTCGCGGGAGACCCAGTACTTC. Its protein is CSALGTSRETQYF.

This clonotype was seen ten or more times. This sequence joins TRBV19 and TRBJ2-2, with 9 positions matching TRBD1. The junction had 5 bases not matched to a gene; V was cut back by 5 bases and J by 4 bases. Per the germline V gene, CDR1 is LNHDA and CDR2 is SQIVND (reference sequence). This CDR3 comprises 15 residues. CDR3 residues: CASSPGQGGTGELFF. The DNA of the CDR3 is TGTGCCAGTAGTCCGGGACAGGGAGGCACCGGGGAGCTGTTTTTT.

In its sample, this clonotype was seen many times. The chain has TRBV20-1 and TRBJ1-1; D is possibly TRBD1 (6 bases). The CDR3 spans 14 residues. Germline values: CDR1 DFQATT, CDR2 SNEGSKA (reference sequence). The ends were cut back, 0 bases at V and 3 bases at J, with 11 bases in the middle. The CDR3 loop is CSARDFRGHTEAFF. The DNA for the CDR3 is TGCAGTGCTAGAGATTTCCGGGGGCACACTGAAGCTTTCTTT.

The chain links TRBV5-6 to TRBJ1-1, with D tentatively TRBD1 (5 bases). The CDR3 spans 13 residues. Trimming removed 6 bases at V and 11 bases at J, with 20 bases between. Germline V gene lookup returns CDR1 SGHDT and CDR2 YYEEEE. The CDR3 loop reads CASTENYQGTAFF. CDR3 nucleotides: TGTGCCAGCACCGAGAATTATCAGGGTACGGCTTTCTTT.

To note about this clonotype: At one end, the junction sequence differs from germline, possibly due to a read error. V and J are TRBV6-1 and TRBJ1-2; D might be TRBD1 (6 bases). The length of the CDR3 is 10 residues. Germline assignment: CDR1 MNHNS and CDR2 SASEGT. The CDR3 DNA reads as TGTGCCAGCAGTGGGGACACGGGGAGTTTC. Translation: CASSGDTGSF.